This T cell receptor (beta chain) was retrieved from a study of spatial heterogeneity in lung cancer. Study at large: Each unique TCR and UMI combination was seen more than ten times on average in raw reads.

CDR3 length: 15 amino acids. Trimming removed 7 bases from V and 1 base from J; junction bases left unmatched: 6. This clonotype showed up just a few times. The time point here: sample taken at primary tumor resection. 72 TRACERx patients with early, untreated non-small cell lung cancer donated samples. Each TCR cDNA molecule carried a unique molecular identifier. TCRdb itself ran the 5' RACE reads through MiXCR, one entry per CDR3 protein. The repertoire holds tens of thousands of distinct CDR3 sequences, with approximately 12% as singletons. This receptor was obtained from a male donor with early-stage non-small cell lung cancer. The J gene is TRBJ1-3, the V gene TRBV12-3 or TRBV12-4; 8 nucleotides line up with TRBD1. The source was PBMCs, collected at surgery. CDR3 DNA: TGTGCCAGCAAATCCCAGGGGGCGTCTGGAAACACCATATATTTT. It is translated as CASKSQGASGNTIYF.